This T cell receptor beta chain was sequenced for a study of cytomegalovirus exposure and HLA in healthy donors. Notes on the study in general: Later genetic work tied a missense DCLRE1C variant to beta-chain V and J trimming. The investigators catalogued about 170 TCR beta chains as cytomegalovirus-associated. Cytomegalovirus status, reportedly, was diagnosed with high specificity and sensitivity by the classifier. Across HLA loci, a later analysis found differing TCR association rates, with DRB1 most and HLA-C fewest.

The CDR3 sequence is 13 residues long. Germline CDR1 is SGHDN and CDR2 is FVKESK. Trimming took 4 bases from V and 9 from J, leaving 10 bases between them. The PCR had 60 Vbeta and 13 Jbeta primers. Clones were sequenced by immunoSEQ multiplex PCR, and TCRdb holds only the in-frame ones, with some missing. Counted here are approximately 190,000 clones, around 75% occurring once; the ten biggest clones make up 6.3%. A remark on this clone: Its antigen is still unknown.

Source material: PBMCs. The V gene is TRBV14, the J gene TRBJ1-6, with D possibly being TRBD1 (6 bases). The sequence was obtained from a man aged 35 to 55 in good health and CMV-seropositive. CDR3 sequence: CASSPNRVSPLHF. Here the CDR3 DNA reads TGTGCCAGCAGCCCGAACAGGGTTTCACCCCTCCACTTT.